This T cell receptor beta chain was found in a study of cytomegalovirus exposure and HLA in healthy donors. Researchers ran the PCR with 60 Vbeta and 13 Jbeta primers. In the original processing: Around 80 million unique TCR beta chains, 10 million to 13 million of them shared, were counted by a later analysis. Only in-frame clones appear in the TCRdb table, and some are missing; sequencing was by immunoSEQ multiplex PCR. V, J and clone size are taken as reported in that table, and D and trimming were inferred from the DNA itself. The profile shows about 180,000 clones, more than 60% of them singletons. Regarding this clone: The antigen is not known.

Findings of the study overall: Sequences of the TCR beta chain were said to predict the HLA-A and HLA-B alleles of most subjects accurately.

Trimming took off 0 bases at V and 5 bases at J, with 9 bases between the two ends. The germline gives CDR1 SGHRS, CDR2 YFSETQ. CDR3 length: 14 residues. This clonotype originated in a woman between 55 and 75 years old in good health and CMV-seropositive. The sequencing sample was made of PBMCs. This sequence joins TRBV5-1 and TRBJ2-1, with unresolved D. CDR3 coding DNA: TGCGCCAGCAGCTTGGGGTCCCCTAACAATGAGCAGTTCTTC. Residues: CASSLGSPNNEQFF.